The present T cell receptor beta chain was sequenced within a study of blood T cell repertoires in COVID-19. Original processing notes: Amplified reference gene primers provided the basis for estimating nucleated cell counts. Clones were sequenced by immunoSEQ multiplex PCR, and TCRdb holds only the in-frame ones, with some missing. That table furnishes V, J and clone size, whereas the DNA furnished D and trimming. The sample records over 350,000 clones, more than 75% being singletons. Grouping used clinical history reported by participants in a survey and questionnaire. Before being deemed recovered, Cohort 3 donors had two negative PCRs, clearance, or symptom resolution. This CDR3 has 15 residues. Germline assignment: CDR1 LGHNA and CDR2 YSLEER. Trimming removed 0 bases from V and 6 bases from J, with 14 bases in between.

This clonotype originated in a woman between 45 and 60 years old who had recovered from COVID-19. The chain couples TRBV4-3 to TRBJ1-2, with TRBD1 as a possible D gene (6 bases). Sequencing was carried out using PBMCs or T cells enriched from blood (not recorded which). CDR3 in DNA: TGCGCCAGCAGCCAAGACCCAGGGGCAGGCAATGGCTACACCTTC. Protein sequence: CASSQDPGAGNGYTF.